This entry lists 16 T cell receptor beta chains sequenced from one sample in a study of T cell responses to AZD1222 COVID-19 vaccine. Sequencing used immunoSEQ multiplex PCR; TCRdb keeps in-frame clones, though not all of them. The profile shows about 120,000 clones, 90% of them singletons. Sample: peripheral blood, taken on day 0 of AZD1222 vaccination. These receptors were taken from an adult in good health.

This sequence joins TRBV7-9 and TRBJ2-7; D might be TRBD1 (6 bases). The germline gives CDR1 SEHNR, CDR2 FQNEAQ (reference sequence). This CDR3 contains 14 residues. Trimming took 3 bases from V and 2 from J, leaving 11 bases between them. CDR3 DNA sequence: TGTGCCAGCAGCTTGGGACGACAGGCCTACGAGCAGTACTTC. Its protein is CASSLGRQAYEQYF.

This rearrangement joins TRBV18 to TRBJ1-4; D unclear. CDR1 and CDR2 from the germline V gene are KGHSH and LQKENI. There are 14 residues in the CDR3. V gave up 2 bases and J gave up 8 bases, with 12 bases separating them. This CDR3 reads CASSPERVGEKLFF. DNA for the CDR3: TGTGCCAGCTCACCAGAGAGAGTGGGGGAAAAACTGTTTTTT.

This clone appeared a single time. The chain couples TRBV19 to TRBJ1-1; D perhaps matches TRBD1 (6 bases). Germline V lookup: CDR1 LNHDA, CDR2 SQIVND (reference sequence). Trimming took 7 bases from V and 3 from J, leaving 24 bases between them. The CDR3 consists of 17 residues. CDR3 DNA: TGTGCCAGTACCAAAGGCCAGGGGCCGCCGTTGGACACTGAAGCTTTCTTT. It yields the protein CASTKGQGPPLDTEAFF.

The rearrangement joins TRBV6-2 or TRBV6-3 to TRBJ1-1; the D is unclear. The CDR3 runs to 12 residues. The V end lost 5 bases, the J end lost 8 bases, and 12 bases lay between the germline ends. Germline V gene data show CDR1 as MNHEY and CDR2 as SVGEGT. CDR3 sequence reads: CASSNGRGEAFF. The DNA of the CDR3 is TGTGCCAGCAGTAACGGTCGTGGGGAAGCTTTCTTT.

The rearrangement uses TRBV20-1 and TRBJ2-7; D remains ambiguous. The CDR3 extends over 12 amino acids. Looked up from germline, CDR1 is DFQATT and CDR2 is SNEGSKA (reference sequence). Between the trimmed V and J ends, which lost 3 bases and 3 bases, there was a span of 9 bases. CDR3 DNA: TGCAGTGCTAGTGCAGAGGACTACGAGCAGTACTTC. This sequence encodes CSASAEDYEQYF.

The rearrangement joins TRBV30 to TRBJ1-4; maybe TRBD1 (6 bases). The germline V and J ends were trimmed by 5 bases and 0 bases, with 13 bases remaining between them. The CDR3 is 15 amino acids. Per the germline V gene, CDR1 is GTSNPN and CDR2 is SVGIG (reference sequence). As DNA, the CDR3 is TGTGCCTGGGACAGACAGGAAGCAACTAATGAAAAACTGTTTTTT. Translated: CAWDRQEATNEKLFF.

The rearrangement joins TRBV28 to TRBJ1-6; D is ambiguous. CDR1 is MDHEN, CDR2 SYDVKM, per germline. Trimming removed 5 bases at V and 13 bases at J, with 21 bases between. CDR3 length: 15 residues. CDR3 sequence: CASSTPRPSGFPLHF. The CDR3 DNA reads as TGTGCCAGCAGTACCCCCCGCCCCTCGGGATTCCCCCTCCACTTT. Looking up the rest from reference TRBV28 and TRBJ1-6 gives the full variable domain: DVKVTQSSRYLVKRTGEKVFLECVQDMDHENMFWYRQDPGLGLRLIYFSYDVKMKEKGDIPEGYSVSREKKERFSLILESASTNQTSMYLCASSTPRPSGFPLHFGNGTRLTVT.

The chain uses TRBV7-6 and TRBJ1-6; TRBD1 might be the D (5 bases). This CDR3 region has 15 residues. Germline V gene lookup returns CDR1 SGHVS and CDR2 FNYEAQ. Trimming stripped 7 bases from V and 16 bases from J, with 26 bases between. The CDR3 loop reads CASNDRTRTPRHLHF. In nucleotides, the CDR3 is TGTGCCAGCAACGACCGGACACGAACCCCCAGGCATCTCCACTTT.

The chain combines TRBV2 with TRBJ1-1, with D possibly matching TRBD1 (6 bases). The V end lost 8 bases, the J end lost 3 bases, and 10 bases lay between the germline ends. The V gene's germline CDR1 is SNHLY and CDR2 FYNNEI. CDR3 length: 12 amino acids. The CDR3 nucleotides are TGTGCCAGCGACTCAGGGGACACTGAAGCTTTCTTT. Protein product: CASDSGDTEAFF.

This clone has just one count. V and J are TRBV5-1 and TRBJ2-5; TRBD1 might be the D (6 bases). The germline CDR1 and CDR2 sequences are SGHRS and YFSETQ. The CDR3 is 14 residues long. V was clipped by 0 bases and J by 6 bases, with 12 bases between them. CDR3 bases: TGCGCCAGCAGCTTGGTAACAGGGAAACAGACCCAGTACTTC. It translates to CASSLVTGKQTQYF.

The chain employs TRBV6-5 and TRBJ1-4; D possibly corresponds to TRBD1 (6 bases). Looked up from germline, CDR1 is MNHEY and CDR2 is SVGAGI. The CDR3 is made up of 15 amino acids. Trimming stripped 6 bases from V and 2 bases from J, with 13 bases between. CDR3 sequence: CASRPTRGTNEKLFF. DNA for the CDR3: TGTGCCAGCAGACCAACAAGGGGGACTAATGAAAAACTGTTTTTT.

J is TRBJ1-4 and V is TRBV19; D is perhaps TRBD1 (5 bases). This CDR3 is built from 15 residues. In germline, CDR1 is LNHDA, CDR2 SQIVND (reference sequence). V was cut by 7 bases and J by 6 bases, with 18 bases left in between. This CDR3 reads CASKSIGAGDEKLFF. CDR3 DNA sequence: TGTGCCAGTAAATCAATAGGGGCAGGCGATGAAAAACTGTTTTTT.

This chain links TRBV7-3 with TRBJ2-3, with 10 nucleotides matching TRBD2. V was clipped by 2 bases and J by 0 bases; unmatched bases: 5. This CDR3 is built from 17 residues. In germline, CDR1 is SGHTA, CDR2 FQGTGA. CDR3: CASSLVLAGLSTDTQYF. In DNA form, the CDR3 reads TGTGCCAGCAGCTTAGTACTAGCGGGGCTAAGCACAGATACGCAGTATTTT.

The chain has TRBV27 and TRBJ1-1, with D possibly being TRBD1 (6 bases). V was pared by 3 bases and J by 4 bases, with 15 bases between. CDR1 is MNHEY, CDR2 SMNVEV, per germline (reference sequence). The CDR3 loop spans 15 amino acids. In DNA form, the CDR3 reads TGTGCCAGCAGTTTGGCCGGGGAGGGGGGCACTGAAGCTTTCTTT. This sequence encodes CASSLAGEGGTEAFF.

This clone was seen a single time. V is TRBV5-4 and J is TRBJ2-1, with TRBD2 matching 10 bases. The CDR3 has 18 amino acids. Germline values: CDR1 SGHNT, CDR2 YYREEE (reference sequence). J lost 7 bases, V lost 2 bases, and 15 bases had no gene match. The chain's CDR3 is CASSFSLGPSGGVNEQFF. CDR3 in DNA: TGTGCCAGCAGCTTTTCGTTAGGGCCTAGCGGGGGCGTGAATGAGCAGTTCTTC.

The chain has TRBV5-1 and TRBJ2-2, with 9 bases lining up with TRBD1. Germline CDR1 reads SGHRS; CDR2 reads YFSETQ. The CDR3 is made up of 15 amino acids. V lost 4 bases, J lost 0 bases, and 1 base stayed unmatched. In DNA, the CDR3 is TGCGCCAGCAGCACAGGGGGCCCGAACACCGGGGAGCTGTTTTTT. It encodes CASSTGGPNTGELFF.